This entry concerns a single TCR beta chain. This sample is drawn from a study of blood T cell repertoires in COVID-19. Using immunoSEQ multiplex PCR, the repertoire was profiled, and TCRdb retains in-frame clones only, with some absent. The sample shows roughly 100,000 clones, 81% of them seen only once. Germline values: CDR1 MDHEN, CDR2 SYDVKM. This CDR3 contains 16 residues. With 2 bases clipped from V and 2 bases from J, the junction kept 4 bases outside the gene matches. The sample consisted of peripheral blood. The sequence derives from a man aged 80 or over with acute or convalescent COVID-19. V and J are TRBV28 and TRBJ2-4; 9 bases are a match to TRBD1. CDR3 sequence reads: CASSLSGTGTKNIQYF. DNA for the CDR3: TGTGCCAGCAGTTTAAGTGGGACAGGGACCAAAAACATTCAGTACTTC.